This T cell receptor beta chain is drawn from a study of blood T cell repertoires in COVID-19. Looking at the study overall: Sites in the United States, Italy and Spain provided acute and convalescent COVID-19 samples. T cells, B-cell-depleted T cells, or PBMCs provided the cDNA or gDNA that served as material.

Per the germline V gene, CDR1 is SEHNR and CDR2 is FQNEAQ (reference sequence). This CDR3 has 14 residues. Trimming cost V 5 bases and J 0 bases, with 8 bases left between them. Source study methods: Amplification with reference gene primers provided the estimates of nucleated cell counts. The data were produced by immunoSEQ multiplex PCR, yet TCRdb's version contains in-frame clones alone and is incomplete. V and J calls plus clone size are reproduced from that table; the DNA served to infer D and trimming. The data show roughly 500,000 clones, around 89% seen once. Participants' reported clinical history set cohort assignment.

The sequence derives from a woman between 35 and 50 years old who had recovered from COVID-19. Sequencing was performed on PBMCs or T cells enriched from blood (not recorded which). The chain couples TRBV7-9 to TRBJ1-5; D uncertain. CDR3 protein: CASSPRNSNQPQHF. CDR3 coding DNA: TGTGCCAGCAGCCCGCGCAATAGCAATCAGCCCCAGCATTTT.